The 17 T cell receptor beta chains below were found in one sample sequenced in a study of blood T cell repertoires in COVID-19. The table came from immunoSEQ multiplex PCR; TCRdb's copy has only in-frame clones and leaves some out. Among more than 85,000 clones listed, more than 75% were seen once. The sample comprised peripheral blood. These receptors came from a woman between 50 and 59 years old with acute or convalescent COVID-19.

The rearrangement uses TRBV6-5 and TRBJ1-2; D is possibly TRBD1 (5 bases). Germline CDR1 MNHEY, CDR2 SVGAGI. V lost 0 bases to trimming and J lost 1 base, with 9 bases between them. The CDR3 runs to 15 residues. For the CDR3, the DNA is TGTGCCAGCAGTTACTCAGGGGAGGGTAACTATGGCTACACCTTC. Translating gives CASSYSGEGNYGYTF.

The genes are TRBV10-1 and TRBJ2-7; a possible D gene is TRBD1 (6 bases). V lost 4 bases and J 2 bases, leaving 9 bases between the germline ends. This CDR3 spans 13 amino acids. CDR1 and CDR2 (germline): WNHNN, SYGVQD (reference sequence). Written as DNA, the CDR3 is TGCGCCAGCAGTGCCCGGACAGCCTACGAGCAGTACTTC. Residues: CASSARTAYEQYF.

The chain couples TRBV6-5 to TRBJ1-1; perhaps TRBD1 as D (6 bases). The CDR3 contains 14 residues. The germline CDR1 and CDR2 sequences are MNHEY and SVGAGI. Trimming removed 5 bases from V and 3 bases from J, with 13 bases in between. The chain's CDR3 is CASSRQVIHTEAFF. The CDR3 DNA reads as TGTGCCAGCAGTAGACAGGTGATCCACACTGAAGCTTTCTTT.

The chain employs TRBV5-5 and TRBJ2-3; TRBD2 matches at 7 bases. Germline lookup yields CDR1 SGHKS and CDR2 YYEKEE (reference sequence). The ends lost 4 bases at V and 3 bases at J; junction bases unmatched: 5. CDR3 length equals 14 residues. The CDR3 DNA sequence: TGTGCCAGCAGCCGGACTAGGGAAACAGATACGCAGTATTTT. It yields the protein CASSRTRETDTQYF.

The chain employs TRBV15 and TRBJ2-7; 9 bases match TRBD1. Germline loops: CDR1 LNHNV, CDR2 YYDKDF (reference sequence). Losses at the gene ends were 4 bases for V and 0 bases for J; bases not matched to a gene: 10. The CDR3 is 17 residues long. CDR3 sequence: CATSTPYGDRVSYEQYF. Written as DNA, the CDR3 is TGTGCCACCAGCACCCCCTATGGGGACAGGGTCTCCTACGAGCAGTACTTC.

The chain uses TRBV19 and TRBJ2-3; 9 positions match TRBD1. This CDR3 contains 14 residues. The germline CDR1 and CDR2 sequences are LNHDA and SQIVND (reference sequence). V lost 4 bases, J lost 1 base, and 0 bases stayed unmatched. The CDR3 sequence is CASSRDRGTDTQYF. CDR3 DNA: TGTGCCAGTAGTAGGGACAGGGGCACAGATACGCAGTATTTT.

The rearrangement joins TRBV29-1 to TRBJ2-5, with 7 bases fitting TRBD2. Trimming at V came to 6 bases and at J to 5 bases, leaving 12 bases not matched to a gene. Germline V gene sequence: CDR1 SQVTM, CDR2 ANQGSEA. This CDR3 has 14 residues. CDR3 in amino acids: CSVPDGGSGETQYF. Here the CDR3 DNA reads TGCAGCGTGCCCGATGGCGGGAGCGGGGAGACCCAGTACTTC.

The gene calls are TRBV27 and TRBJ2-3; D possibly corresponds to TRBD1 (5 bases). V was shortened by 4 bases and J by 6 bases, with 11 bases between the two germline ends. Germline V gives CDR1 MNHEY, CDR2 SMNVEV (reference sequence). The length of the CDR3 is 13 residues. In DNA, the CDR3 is TGTGCCAGCAGTTGGCAGGGAATGGATACGCAGTATTTT. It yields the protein CASSWQGMDTQYF.

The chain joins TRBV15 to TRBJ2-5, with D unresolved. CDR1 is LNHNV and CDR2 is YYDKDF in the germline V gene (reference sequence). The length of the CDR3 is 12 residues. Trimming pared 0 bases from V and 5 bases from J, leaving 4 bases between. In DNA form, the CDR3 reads TGTGCCACCAGCAGAGATGGCGAGACCCAGTACTTC. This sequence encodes CATSRDGETQYF.

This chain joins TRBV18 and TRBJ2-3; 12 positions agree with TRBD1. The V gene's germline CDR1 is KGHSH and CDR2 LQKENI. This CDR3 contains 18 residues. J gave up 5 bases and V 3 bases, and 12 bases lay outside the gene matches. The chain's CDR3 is CASSPRQGQGAKGDTQYF. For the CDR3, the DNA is TGTGCCAGCTCACCCCGCCAGGGACAGGGGGCAAAGGGAGATACGCAGTATTTT.

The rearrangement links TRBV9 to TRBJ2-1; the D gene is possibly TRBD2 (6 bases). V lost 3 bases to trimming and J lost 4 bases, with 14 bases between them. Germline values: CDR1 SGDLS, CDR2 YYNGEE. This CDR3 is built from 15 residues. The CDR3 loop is CASSAPGLPYNEQFF. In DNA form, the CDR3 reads TGTGCCAGCAGCGCACCGGGACTTCCTTACAATGAGCAGTTCTTC. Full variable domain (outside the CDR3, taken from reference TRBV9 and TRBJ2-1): DSGVTQTPKHLITATGQRVTLRCSPRSGDLSVYWYQQSLDQGLQFLIQYYNGEERAKGNILERFSAQQFPDLHSELNLSSLELGDSALYFCASSAPGLPYNEQFFGPGTRLTVL.

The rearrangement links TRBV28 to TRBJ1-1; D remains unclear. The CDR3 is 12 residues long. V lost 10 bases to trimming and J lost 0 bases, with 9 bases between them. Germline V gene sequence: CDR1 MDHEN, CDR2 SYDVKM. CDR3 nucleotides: TGTGCCACCGGAGAGTTGAACACTGAAGCTTTCTTT. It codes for CATGELNTEAFF.

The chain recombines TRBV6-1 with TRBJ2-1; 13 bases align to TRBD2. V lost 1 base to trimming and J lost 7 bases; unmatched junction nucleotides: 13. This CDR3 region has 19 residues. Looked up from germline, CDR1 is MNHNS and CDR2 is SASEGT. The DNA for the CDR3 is TGTGCCAGCAGTGAAGAGGTGACTAGCGGGAGGTACGGAAGAAATGAGCAGTTCTTC. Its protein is CASSEEVTSGRYGRNEQFF.

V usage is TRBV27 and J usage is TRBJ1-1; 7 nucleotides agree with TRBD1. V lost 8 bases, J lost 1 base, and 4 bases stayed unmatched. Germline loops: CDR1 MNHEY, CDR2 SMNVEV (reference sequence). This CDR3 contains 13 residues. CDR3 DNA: TGTGCCAGCCGGGACAGTCCGAACACTGAAGCTTTCTTT. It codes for CASRDSPNTEAFF.

For the CDR3, the DNA is TGTGCCAGCAGCCAAGAAAGCGGGAGTCTGAATACGCAGTATTTT. Translated: CASSQESGSLNTQYF. The chain combines TRBV14 with TRBJ2-3; TRBD2 matches at 8 bases. This CDR3 is built from 15 residues. Looked up from germline, CDR1 is SGHDN and CDR2 is FVKESK. Trimming removed 0 bases from V and 7 bases from J; junction bases left unmatched: 6.

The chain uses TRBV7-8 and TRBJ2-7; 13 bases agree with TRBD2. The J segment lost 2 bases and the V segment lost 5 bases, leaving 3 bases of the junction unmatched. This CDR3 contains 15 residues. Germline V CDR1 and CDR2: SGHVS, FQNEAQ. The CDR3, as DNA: TGTGCCAGCAGCGGGGGACTAGCGGGGACCTACGAGCAGTACTTC. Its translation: CASSGGLAGTYEQYF.

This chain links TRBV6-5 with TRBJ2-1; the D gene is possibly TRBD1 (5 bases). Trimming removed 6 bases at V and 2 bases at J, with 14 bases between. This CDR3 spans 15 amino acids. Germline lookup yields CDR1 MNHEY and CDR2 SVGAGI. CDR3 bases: TGTGCCAGCAGGGTAGGGGTTTTCCCCTACAATGAGCAGTTCTTC. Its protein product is CASRVGVFPYNEQFF.